Following are 29 T cell receptor beta chains from one sample sequenced in a study of T-cell reconstitution after alpha-beta-depleted transplantation in children. This sample's TCRbeta library carried unique molecular identifier barcodes. TCRdb independently ran MiXCR on the PCR reads; one entry per CDR3 protein. This sample has 130,000 to 150,000 distinct CDR3 sequences, with 8.8% found just once. Sequenced material: PBMCs, mostly from graft donor cells, taken 180 days after TCRalphabeta/CD19-depleted stem cell transplant. Source of these receptors: a female patient aged 2-10 years who had a stem cell transplant for congenital amegakaryocytic thrombocytopenia, so the T cells may come from the graft donor.

CDR3 loop: CASSRRTGSTDTQYF. In DNA, the CDR3 is TGTGCCAGCTCACGAAGGACAGGGAGCACAGATACGCAGTATTTT. The chain uses TRBV18 and TRBJ2-3; 8 bases match TRBD1. Germline V gene lookup returns CDR1 KGHSH and CDR2 LQKENI. V dropped 4 bases and J dropped 0; count of bases not matched to a gene: 3. The length of the CDR3 is 15 residues.

This clonotype occurred many times. V is TRBV5-4 and J is TRBJ2-7, with TRBD2 identical over 10 bases. V shed 4 bases, J shed 4 bases, and the junction held 2 bases outside the gene matches. CDR1 is SGHNT and CDR2 is YYREEE in the germline V gene (reference sequence). The CDR3 has 13 residues. CDR3 loop: CASSLTSGYEQYF. The CDR3 coding sequence is TGTGCCAGCAGCCTGACTAGCGGGTACGAGCAGTACTTC.

This clonotype was detected many times. The chain is built from TRBV5-1 and TRBJ2-3; D is tentatively TRBD1 or TRBD2 (5 bases each). The CDR3 is 15 amino acids. V lost 6 bases, J lost 2 bases, and 16 bases lay in between. The germline gives CDR1 SGHRS, CDR2 YFSETQ. This CDR3 is CASKSWDRHTDTQYF. For the CDR3, the DNA is TGCGCCAGCAAGTCATGGGACCGTCACACAGATACGCAGTATTTT.

This clonotype was found many times. The chain combines TRBV5-1 with TRBJ2-3, with TRBD2 matching over 7 bases. This CDR3 region has 17 residues. Germline assignment: CDR1 SGHRS and CDR2 YFSETQ. Germline trimming cut 3 bases from V and 1 base from J; bases unmatched to any gene: 11. This CDR3 reads CASSWGLRGRGTDTQYF. CDR3 nucleotide sequence: TGCGCCAGCAGCTGGGGACTACGGGGCCGGGGCACAGATACGCAGTATTTT.

The chain has TRBV13 and TRBJ1-1, with D tentatively TRBD1 (5 bases). Per germline, CDR1 PRHDT and CDR2 FYEKMQ (reference sequence). The length of the CDR3 is 16 residues. Between the trimmed V and J ends, which lost 5 bases and 3 bases, there was a span of 19 bases. The CDR3 nucleotides are TGTGCCAGCAGCCCCGAGCGGGGCGGTTTGGACACTGAAGCTTTCTTT. It yields the protein CASSPERGGLDTEAFF.

The table lists this clonotype with a few counts. The chain couples TRBV20-1 to TRBJ1-4; D not certain. V was trimmed by 5 bases and J by 8 bases, leaving 15 bases between them. Germline-derived CDR1 and CDR2 are DFQATT and SNEGSKA (reference sequence). The CDR3 has 13 residues. CDR3: CSASDLRGEKLFF. The CDR3 region has the DNA TGCAGTGCTTCAGACCTACGGGGAGAAAAACTGTTTTTT.

The genes are TRBV7-2 and TRBJ2-1, with 9 bases lining up with TRBD2. After removal of 5 bases from V and 14 bases from J, the junction contained 13 bases not matched to a gene. CDR1 is SGHTA, CDR2 FQGNSA, per germline. This CDR3 region has 14 residues. In DNA, the CDR3 is TGTGCCAGCAGCCGCGGATGGCGGGAGGGCTCGGAGTTCTTC. Protein product: CASSRGWREGSEFF.

This clonotype was observed a few times. The chain uses TRBV6-5 and TRBJ1-4; no clear D gene. V was clipped by 0 bases and J by 4 bases, with 6 bases between them. This CDR3 has 14 amino acids. Germline V gene data show CDR1 as MNHEY and CDR2 as SVGAGI. The CDR3, as DNA: TGTGCCAGCAGTTACTCGGTCCTTAATGAAAAACTGTTTTTT. Translating it yields CASSYSVLNEKLFF.

This clonotype was found many times. The V and J genes are TRBV3-1 and TRBJ2-3, with 13 nucleotides matching TRBD2. The CDR3 covers 19 residues. V lost 1 base to trimming and J lost 3 bases; unmatched junction nucleotides: 10. Germline lookup yields CDR1 LGHDT and CDR2 YNNKEL (reference sequence). CDR3 in DNA: TGTGCCAGCAGCCAAGTAACGACTAGCGGGAGGAGGGGGACAGATACGCAGTATTTT. It yields the protein CASSQVTTSGRRGTDTQYF.

This clonotype turned up a few times. The chain links TRBV20-1 to TRBJ2-5; TRBD2 aligns across 13 bases. The trim removed 3 bases at V and 3 bases at J, leaving 7 bases unmatched. Germline V gene sequence: CDR1 DFQATT, CDR2 SNEGSKA (reference sequence). This CDR3 is 16 amino acids long. The CDR3 spells CSARPLLAGGEETQYF. The CDR3 DNA follows: TGCAGTGCTAGGCCCTTACTAGCGGGAGGGGAAGAGACCCAGTACTTC.

This clonotype was detected only a few times. The V call is TRBV29-1, the J call TRBJ2-7; 13 nucleotides align to TRBD2. Per germline, CDR1 SQVTM and CDR2 ANQGSEA. V shed 6 bases, J shed 0 bases, and the junction held 5 bases outside the gene matches. CDR3 size: 15 residues. Here the CDR3 reads CSVPGTSGVSYEQYF. CDR3 coding DNA: TGCAGCGTCCCCGGGACTAGCGGGGTCTCCTACGAGCAGTACTTC.

The V call is TRBV2, the J call TRBJ2-5; possibly TRBD1 for D (5 bases). The CDR3 spans 12 residues. Looked up from germline, CDR1 is SNHLY and CDR2 is FYNNEI. V lost 6 bases, J lost 5 bases, and 10 bases lay in between. CDR3 in amino acids: CASSRAGETQYF. The CDR3 bases are TGTGCCAGCAGCAGGGCCGGGGAGACCCAGTACTTC.

This clonotype has at least ten counts. The chain joins TRBV20-1 to TRBJ2-3, with 12 positions matching TRBD2. Germline trimming cut 6 bases from V and 4 bases from J; bases unmatched to any gene: 5. CDR3 length: 14 amino acids. Germline V gives CDR1 DFQATT, CDR2 SNEGSKA (reference sequence). The CDR3, as DNA: TGCAGTGCCAAGACTAGCGGGGGAGCAGATACGCAGTATTTT. Amino acids: CSAKTSGGADTQYF.

This clonotype turned up a few times. The gene calls are TRBV30 and TRBJ1-2; no definite D call. V was pared by 8 bases and J by 2 bases, with 12 bases between. Germline V gives CDR1 GTSNPN, CDR2 SVGIG (reference sequence). The CDR3 extends over 12 amino acids. CDR3 residues: CAGSLWNYGYTF. In nucleotides, the CDR3 is TGTGCCGGTTCCCTGTGGAACTATGGCTACACCTTC.

This clonotype was observed at least ten times. The V and J genes are TRBV5-1 and TRBJ2-7; 14 bases map to TRBD2. Germline CDR1 and CDR2: SGHRS and YFSETQ. V lost 0 bases, J lost 3 bases, and 5 bases stayed unmatched. The CDR3 runs to 17 residues. The CDR3 region is CASSLGGLAGAIYEQYF. The CDR3, as DNA: TGCGCCAGCAGCTTGGGGGGACTAGCGGGAGCCATCTACGAGCAGTACTTC. Looking up the rest from reference TRBV5-1 and TRBJ2-7 gives the full variable domain: KAGVTQTPRYLIKTRGQQVTLSCSPISGHRSVSWYQQTPGQGLQFLFEYFSETQRNKGNFPGRFSGRQFSNSRSEMNVSTLELGDSALYLCASSLGGLAGAIYEQYFGPGTRLTVT.

This clonotype was recorded at least ten times. This rearrangement joins TRBV20-1 to TRBJ2-5; perhaps TRBD2 as D (5 bases). Germline-derived CDR1 and CDR2 are DFQATT and SNEGSKA (reference sequence). This CDR3 has 11 residues. The V end lost 7 bases, the J end lost 5 bases, and 11 bases lay between the germline ends. The CDR3, as DNA: TGCAGTGGAGTGGGAGAGGAGACCCAGTACTTC. Residues: CSGVGEETQYF.

This clonotype was seen ten or more times. The chain has TRBV19 and TRBJ2-6; D call uncertain. Between the trimmed V and J ends, which lost 5 bases and 0 bases, there was a span of 5 bases. This CDR3 has 14 amino acids. Germline CDR1 and CDR2: LNHDA and SQIVND (reference sequence). As DNA, the CDR3 is TGTGCCAGTAGTCCTGACTCTGGGGCCAACGTCCTGACTTTC. It yields the protein CASSPDSGANVLTF.

There are many counts of this clonotype. The CDR3 region is CASSQIRLAGVYNEQFF. For the CDR3, the DNA is TGCGCCAGCAGCCAAATACGGCTAGCGGGAGTATACAATGAGCAGTTCTTC. The chain recombines TRBV4-1 with TRBJ2-1; TRBD2 matches 10 bases. V lost 2 bases, J lost 4 bases, and 8 bases stayed unmatched. CDR1 is MGHRA, CDR2 YSYEKL, per germline. This CDR3 spans 17 amino acids.

This clonotype was found many times. J is TRBJ2-1 and V is TRBV7-8; D tentatively fits TRBD1 or TRBD2 (5 bases each). V was pared by 6 bases and J by 8 bases, with 17 bases between. The CDR3 extends over 14 amino acids. Germline CDR1 and CDR2: SGHVS and FQNEAQ. The CDR3 loop is CASRSDIRSDEQFF. Written as DNA, the CDR3 is TGTGCCAGCAGGTCGGACATCCGTAGCGATGAGCAGTTCTTC.

This clonotype was counted at least ten times. This chain joins TRBV3-1 and TRBJ1-1; D perhaps matches TRBD1 (6 bases). This CDR3 spans 19 amino acids. Germline CDR1 reads LGHDT; CDR2 reads YNNKEL (reference sequence). V was shortened by 0 bases and J by 4 bases, with 24 bases between the two germline ends. The CDR3: CASSQDFGQPTDSSTEAFF. The CDR3 region has the DNA TGTGCCAGCAGCCAAGATTTCGGACAGCCGACCGATTCTTCCACTGAAGCTTTCTTT. The full variable domain, in which reference TRBV3-1 and TRBJ1-1 provide the parts outside the CDR3, is DTAVSQTPKYLVTQMGNDKSIKCEQNLGHDTMYWYKQDSKKFLKIMFSYNNKELIINETVPNRFSPKSPDKAHLNLHINSLELGDSAVYFCASSQDFGQPTDSSTEAFFGQGTRLTVV.

The V call is TRBV20-1, the J call TRBJ1-2; 8 bases align to TRBD1. The CDR3 spans 12 residues. In germline, CDR1 is DFQATT, CDR2 SNEGSKA (reference sequence). V was clipped by 3 bases and J by 10 bases; unmatched bases: 7. In DNA, the CDR3 is TGCAGTGCTAGGGACGACAGGGGTGTCTACACCTTC. Translating it yields CSARDDRGVYTF.

This clonotype turned up a few times. This CDR3 is CASSPQGSYEQYF. As DNA, the CDR3 is TGTGCCAGCAGCCCCCAGGGCTCCTACGAGCAGTACTTC. The chain uses TRBV5-4 and TRBJ2-7, with D tentatively TRBD1 (5 bases). Germline V gene lookup returns CDR1 SGHNT and CDR2 YYREEE (reference sequence). V dropped 4 bases and J dropped 0 bases, with 8 bases sitting between them. The CDR3 spans 13 residues. The full variable domain, with the rest looked up from reference TRBV5-4 and TRBJ2-7, is ETGVTQSPTHLIKTRGQQVTLRCSSQSGHNTVSWYQQALGQGPQFIFQYYREEENGRGNFPPRFSGLQFPNYSSELNVNALELDDSALYLCASSPQGSYEQYFGPGTRLTVT.

This chain connects TRBV21-1 to TRBJ2-1; the table's D gene call, TRBD1, was not cross checked with the DNA. TRBV21-1 is a pseudogene segment. This CDR3 has 17 residues. The CDR3 DNA is TGTGCCAGCAGCCGAGTGAGGCGCGGGAGCACCTACAATGAGCAGTTCTTC. As protein: CASSRVRRGSTYNEQFF.

The chain recombines TRBV28 with TRBJ1-4, with a possible D match to TRBD1 (5 bases). This CDR3 contains 16 residues. With 1 base removed from V and 6 bases from J, the gap between germline ends came to 15 bases. Germline V gives CDR1 MDHEN, CDR2 SYDVKM. The CDR3 nucleotides are TGTGCCAGCAGTTTATCGTTCGCAGGGCGGGATGAAAAACTGTTTTTT. Its translation is CASSLSFAGRDEKLFF.

A word on this clonotype: This could be a read error, since a much larger clone is one nucleotide away. This chain connects TRBV20-1 to TRBJ2-3, with 12 nucleotides matching TRBD2. CDR3 length: 14 amino acids. Germline values: CDR1 DFQATT, CDR2 SNEGSKA (reference sequence). V dropped 2 bases and J dropped 8; count of bases not matched to a gene: 5. DNA of the CDR3: TGCAGTGCTAGATGGACTAGCGGGATGTCTACGCAGTATTTT. Protein: CSARWTSGMSTQYF.

Many counts were recorded for this clonotype. The chain uses TRBV7-2 and TRBJ2-2; the match to TRBD1 covers 7 bases. After removal of 6 bases from V and 1 base from J, the junction contained 5 bases not matched to a gene. Germline V CDR1 and CDR2: SGHTA, FQGNSA. The length of the CDR3 is 15 residues. CDR3 in amino acids: CASRPTGLNTGELFF. DNA of the CDR3: TGTGCCAGCAGACCGACAGGGTTGAACACCGGGGAGCTGTTTTTT. Filled out from reference TRBV7-2 and TRBJ2-2, the complete variable domain reads GAGVSQSPSNKVTEKGKDVELRCDPISGHTALYWYRQSLGQGLEFLIYFQGNSAPDKSGLPSDRFSAERTGGSVSTLTIQRTQQEDSAVYLCASRPTGLNTGELFFGEGSRLTVL.

This clonotype came up many times. The rearrangement links TRBV5-6 to TRBJ1-5; D gene uncertain. CDR3 length: 13 residues. Germline V gene data show CDR1 as SGHDT and CDR2 as YYEEEE. The V gene lost 2 bases and the J gene lost 6 bases, with 9 bases spanning the gap. The CDR3 nucleotides read TGTGCCAGCAGCTTATGGGGAATTCAGCCCCAGCATTTT. It is translated as CASSLWGIQPQHF.

A few counts support this clonotype. The gene calls are TRBV5-1 and TRBJ1-1; D may be TRBD1 (6 bases). Between the trimmed V and J ends, which lost 3 bases and 6 bases, there was a span of 15 bases. This CDR3 contains 14 residues. CDR1 is SGHRS and CDR2 is YFSETQ in the germline V gene. The chain's CDR3 is CASSSTTGWPEAFF. The CDR3 DNA follows: TGCGCCAGCAGCTCTACCACAGGGTGGCCTGAAGCTTTCTTT.

Turning to this clonotype: At one boundary the junction diverges from the germline segment, which might be a read error. The chain employs TRBV4-2 and TRBJ2-5, with a tentative D call TRBD1 (5 bases). This CDR3 has 13 amino acids. Germline CDR1 LGHNA, CDR2 YNFKEQ. In nucleotides, the CDR3 is TGTGCCATCAGCCTCAGGGTCCTAGAGACCCAGTACTTC. This sequence encodes CAISLRVLETQYF.